This T cell receptor (beta chain) was sequenced during a study of blood T cell repertoires in COVID-19. Study-level background: Sample material is recorded as cDNA or gDNA derived from T cells, B-cell-depleted T cells, or PBMCs.

The method was immunoSEQ multiplex PCR; TCRdb's version includes in-frame clones alone and lacks a portion of them. The sample lists about 280,000 clones; roughly 86% were seen once. The junction had 7 bases not matched to a gene; V was cut back by 1 base and J by 7 bases. This CDR3 is built from 15 residues. CDR1 and CDR2 (germline): SGHRS, YFSETQ. The chain combines TRBV5-1 with TRBJ2-2; 7 bases are a match to TRBD1. The sequence was collected from an older woman who had recovered from COVID-19. Sequencing used PBMCs or T cells enriched from blood (not recorded which). The CDR3 DNA reads TGCGCCAGCAGCTTGTTAGGGACAGAGGGCGGGGAGCTGTTTTTT. Its translation is CASSLLGTEGGELFF.